Below, 30 T cell receptor beta chains from the same sample are listed, as sequenced in a study of technical replicates of blood from a few donors (dated by TCRdb to about 2017). Libraries were built with the immunoSEQ multiplex PCR assay. In TCRdb, the immuneACCESS table is reduced to in-frame sequences with V and J assigned. These tables do not hold every clone; where another copy was compared, an unresolved V gene accounts for under half, and the others remain unexplained. A total of 40,000 to 60,000 clones appear in this sample, about 86% of them only once. The ten largest make up over 5.5% of the sample. The sample consisted of PBMCs. These receptors were obtained from a human donor in good health. Some clones in this sample may be carry-over from other donors' samples.

This sequence joins TRBV14 and TRBJ2-3, with TRBD1 matching over 7 bases. The CDR3 is made up of 19 amino acids. Germline CDR1 SGHDN, CDR2 FVKESK. V was clipped by 0 bases and J by 3 bases; unmatched bases: 15. This CDR3 is CASSQDTRGHRWWTDTQYF. CDR3 DNA sequence: TGTGCCAGCAGCCAAGATACTAGGGGGCATCGATGGTGGACAGATACGCAGTATTTT.

The V gene is TRBV9, the J gene TRBJ1-1; D is unresolved. Trimming removed 3 bases at V and 5 bases at J, with 11 bases between. CDR1 is SGDLS and CDR2 is YYNGEE in the germline V gene. This CDR3 is 13 amino acids long. In DNA form, the CDR3 reads TGTGCCAGCAGCGGAGGGTTAGAAACTGAAGCTTTCTTT. It encodes CASSGGLETEAFF. The full variable domain, its missing parts supplied by reference TRBV9 and TRBJ1-1, is DSGVTQTPKHLITATGQRVTLRCSPRSGDLSVYWYQQSLDQGLQFLIQYYNGEERAKGNILERFSAQQFPDLHSELNLSSLELGDSALYFCASSGGLETEAFFGQGTRLTVV.

V gene TRBV7-2 combines with J gene TRBJ2-3; 12 positions agree with TRBD1. Trimming removed 5 bases from V and 7 bases from J; junction bases left unmatched: 10. The CDR3 runs to 16 residues. The germline CDR1 and CDR2 sequences are SGHTA and FQGNSA. The CDR3 DNA reads TGTGCCAGCAGCGCCGGGACAGGGGGCTTGGTGAATACGCAGTATTTT. This sequence encodes CASSAGTGGLVNTQYF.

The chain recombines TRBV5-6 with TRBJ1-1, with 9 bases matching TRBD1. From germline, CDR1 is SGHDT and CDR2 YYEEEE. CDR3 length: 13 amino acids. The ends lost 4 bases at V and 10 bases at J; junction bases unmatched: 8. The CDR3 nucleotides read TGTGCCAGCAGCGCCTACAGGGGGCGGGTAGCTTTCTTT. Translated, it gives CASSAYRGRVAFF.

The rearrangement links TRBV4-2 to TRBJ2-2, with D uncertain. CDR3 length equals 14 residues. Trimming left V 0 bases short and J 4 bases short, with 6 bases between. From germline, CDR1 is LGHNA and CDR2 YNFKEQ. CDR3 residues: CASSQESVTGELFF. In nucleotides, the CDR3 is TGTGCCAGCAGCCAAGAATCTGTCACCGGGGAGCTGTTTTTT.

The rearrangement links TRBV9 to TRBJ2-1, with TRBD2 identical over 9 bases. With 7 bases clipped from V and 6 bases from J, the junction kept 5 bases outside the gene matches. The CDR3 totals 13 residues. The germline V gene encodes CDR1 SGDLS and CDR2 YYNGEE. CDR3 in amino acids: CASGREGRNEQFF. The CDR3 DNA reads TGTGCCAGCGGGCGGGAGGGCCGCAATGAGCAGTTCTTC. The entire variable domain, with the rest obtained from reference TRBV9 and TRBJ2-1, is as follows: DSGVTQTPKHLITATGQRVTLRCSPRSGDLSVYWYQQSLDQGLQFLIQYYNGEERAKGNILERFSAQQFPDLHSELNLSSLELGDSALYFCASGREGRNEQFFGPGTRLTVL.

V usage is TRBV2 and J usage is TRBJ2-7; TRBD2 agrees at 8 bases. Germline CDR1 is SNHLY and CDR2 is FYNNEI. J lost 6 bases, V lost 7 bases, and 14 bases had no gene match. The CDR3 is 15 residues long. The CDR3 bases are TGTGCCAGCACCCCCATGGAGAGCGGGAGATCCGAGCAGTACTTC. This codes for CASTPMESGRSEQYF.

CDR3 region: CASSRQEAYEQYF. CDR3 bases: TGTGCCAGCAGCAGACAGGAGGCCTACGAGCAGTACTTC. The chain is built from TRBV11-1 and TRBJ2-7; D may be TRBD1 (6 bases). Germline V gene data show CDR1 as SGHAT and CDR2 as FQDESV (reference sequence). The CDR3 spans 13 residues. Trimming removed 5 bases at V and 2 bases at J, with 10 bases between.

This chain uses TRBV6-6 with TRBJ2-7, with 8 bases matching TRBD2. V shed 4 bases and J 3 bases; nucleotides not matched to a gene: 5. From germline, CDR1 is MNHNY and CDR2 SVGAGI (reference sequence). The CDR3 has 14 amino acids. The CDR3 loop reads CASSSGTRNYEQYF. The CDR3 DNA is TGTGCCAGCAGTTCGGGGACTAGAAACTACGAGCAGTACTTC.

A few counts support this clone. The rearrangement uses TRBV19 and TRBJ1-1, with 7 bases fitting TRBD1. J was trimmed by 0 bases and V by 7 bases; bases with no gene match: 8. From germline, CDR1 is LNHDA and CDR2 SQIVND (reference sequence). CDR3 length equals 15 residues. The CDR3 DNA reads TGTGCCAGTAAAAGACAGGGATGGCTGAACACTGAAGCTTTCTTT. The encoded protein is CASKRQGWLNTEAFF.

This rearrangement joins TRBV7-3 to TRBJ2-3, with a weak D call TRBD1 (6 bases). The length of the CDR3 is 16 residues. Trimming removed 2 bases at V and 3 bases at J, with 15 bases between. Germline assignment: CDR1 SGHTA and CDR2 FQGTGA. CDR3 sequence (DNA): TGTGCCAGCAGCTTAGGGGCCAACAGGGAGACAGATACGCAGTATTTT. It translates to CASSLGANRETDTQYF.

Only a few counts were recorded for this clone. The chain carries TRBV7-6 and TRBJ2-7; D perhaps matches TRBD2 (7 bases). Germline loops: CDR1 SGHVS, CDR2 FNYEAQ. This CDR3 is built from 15 residues. V was clipped by 0 bases and J by 3 bases, with 12 bases between them. CDR3: CASSLAAGAIYEQYF. DNA of the CDR3: TGTGCCAGCAGCTTAGCTGCGGGGGCAATCTACGAGCAGTACTTC.

The rearrangement uses TRBV5-1 and TRBJ1-2; 12 bases align to TRBD1. This CDR3 has 16 residues. Germline trimming cut 0 bases from V and 8 bases from J; bases unmatched to any gene: 8. From germline, CDR1 is SGHRS and CDR2 YFSETQ. This CDR3 is CASSLDRDRGLRGYTF. In DNA form, the CDR3 reads TGCGCCAGCAGCTTGGACCGGGACAGGGGGCTACGGGGCTACACCTTC.

This clone was picked up one time. V and J are TRBV6-4 and TRBJ2-1; 9 bases match TRBD2. This CDR3 comprises 22 residues. Unmatched junction bases numbered 20, after V lost 2 bases and J lost 0 bases. Germline loops: CDR1 MRHNA, CDR2 SNTAGT. The CDR3 nucleotides read TGTGCCAGCAGTGACACCATTCGTCGGCCAGACCTAGCGGGGAGCTCCTACAATGAGCAGTTCTTC. Translation: CASSDTIRRPDLAGSSYNEQFF.

The chain joins TRBV14 to TRBJ2-7; 9 bases agree with TRBD1. Germline assignment: CDR1 SGHDN and CDR2 FVKESK. V lost 0 bases and J lost 4; bases outside the gene matches: 1. The CDR3 is made up of 14 amino acids. In DNA, the CDR3 is TGTGCCAGCAGCCAAGATGGGACAGGGTACGAGCAGTACTTC. This encodes CASSQDGTGYEQYF. Combining the CDR3 with reference TRBV14 and TRBJ2-7 gives the whole variable domain EAGVTQFPSHSVIEKGQTVTLRCDPISGHDNLYWYRRVMGKEIKFLLHFVKESKQDESGMPNNRFLAERTGGTYSTLKVQPAELEDSGVYFCASSQDGTGYEQYFGPGTRLTVT.

The chain couples TRBV1 to TRBJ2-5; the table's D call, TRBD2, has no DNA check behind it. TRBV1 is labeled a pseudogene. The length of the CDR3 is 17 residues. DNA of the CDR3: TGCACCAGCAGCCAAGAGGGTTCTAGCGGGAGTGGGGAGACCCAGTACTTC. Residues: CTSSQEGSSGSGETQYF.

This chain links TRBV7-3 with TRBJ1-6; maybe TRBD1 (6 bases). Between the trimmed V and J ends, which lost 4 bases and 7 bases, there was a span of 11 bases. CDR3 size: 14 residues. Germline assignment: CDR1 SGHTA and CDR2 FQGTGA. The CDR3: CASSSTGRNSPLHF. CDR3 DNA: TGTGCCAGCAGCTCCACAGGGAGAAATTCACCCCTCCACTTT.

The chain employs TRBV29-1 and TRBJ2-2; weak D call: TRBD2 (5 bases). CDR1 is SQVTM and CDR2 is ANQGSEA in the germline V gene. V lost 5 bases to trimming and J lost 0 bases, with 7 bases between them. This CDR3 spans 13 amino acids. The CDR3 reads CSVTGANTGELFF. CDR3 coding DNA: TGCAGCGTTACCGGGGCGAACACCGGGGAGCTGTTTTTT.

The rearrangement uses TRBV7-6 and TRBJ1-1; no clear D. Looked up from germline, CDR1 is SGHVS and CDR2 is FNYEAQ. The CDR3 has 13 amino acids. V lost 3 bases to trimming and J lost 3 bases, with 8 bases between them. The CDR3 region has the DNA TGTGCCAGCAGCTTCGGCGGGTACACTGAAGCTTTCTTT. Amino acid sequence: CASSFGGYTEAFF.

This chain uses TRBV15 with TRBJ2-3, with D perhaps matching TRBD1 (6 bases). V was cut by 1 base and J by 1 base, with 6 bases left in between. This CDR3 has 14 residues. Germline lookup yields CDR1 LNHNV and CDR2 YYDKDF (reference sequence). CDR3 residues: CATSRAGGTDTQYF. In nucleotides, the CDR3 is TGTGCCACCAGCAGAGCAGGGGGCACAGATACGCAGTATTTT.

This clone is a singleton in its sample. The CDR3 protein is CSVLDTETQYF. The CDR3 DNA sequence: TGCAGCGTTCTGGACACGGAGACCCAGTACTTC. This chain joins TRBV29-1 and TRBJ2-5, with TRBD1 as a possible D gene (5 bases). This CDR3 has 11 amino acids. In germline, CDR1 is SQVTM, CDR2 ANQGSEA. Trimming left V 5 bases short and J 5 bases short, with 9 bases between.

This rearrangement joins TRBV5-6 to TRBJ2-7, with 7 bases matching TRBD1. V lost 0 bases, J lost 2 bases, and 2 bases stayed unmatched. In germline, CDR1 is SGHDT, CDR2 YYEEEE. This CDR3 is built from 14 residues. The CDR3 nucleotides are TGTGCCAGCAGCTTGGAGACAGGGCCCTACGAGCAGTACTTC. This translates into CASSLETGPYEQYF.

The CDR3 nucleotides are TGTGCCAGCAGCTTGAGGTCTAGCGGGGGCGGTCAGGATACGCAGTATTTT. Protein sequence: CASSLRSSGGGQDTQYF. V is TRBV5-4 and J is TRBJ2-3; TRBD2 matches 10 bases. CDR1 is SGHNT and CDR2 is YYREEE in the germline V gene (reference sequence). The CDR3 is 17 amino acids. V lost 1 base to trimming and J lost 6 bases; unmatched junction nucleotides: 11.

This clone was observed once. This chain connects TRBV2 to TRBJ2-7, with TRBD2 as a possible D gene (6 bases). This CDR3 spans 13 amino acids. Germline CDR1 is SNHLY and CDR2 is FYNNEI. V lost 6 bases, J lost 3 bases, and 12 bases lay in between. The chain's CDR3 is CASSRDSNYEQYF. The CDR3 DNA is TGTGCCAGCAGCCGGGACTCAAACTACGAGCAGTACTTC.

V gene TRBV7-3 combines with J gene TRBJ2-1, with TRBD2 matching 7 bases. The CDR3 loop spans 13 amino acids. The junction had 4 bases not matched to a gene; V was cut back by 3 bases and J by 8 bases. Germline lookup yields CDR1 SGHTA and CDR2 FQGTGA. CDR3: CASSLGLSDEQFF. CDR3 in DNA: TGTGCCAGCAGCTTGGGACTATCCGATGAGCAGTTCTTC.

This chain joins TRBV14 and TRBJ1-2; possible D gene TRBD1, 5 bases. The germline V gene has CDR1 SGHDN and CDR2 FVKESK. The CDR3 runs 13 residues. V was cut by 4 bases and J by 7 bases, with 13 bases left in between. CDR3 amino acids: CASSPSGGSGYTF. The CDR3 DNA reads as TGTGCCAGCAGCCCCTCCGGGGGTAGTGGCTACACCTTC.

V is TRBV10-3 and J is TRBJ2-7; possible D gene TRBD1, 8 bases. Germline CDR1 is ENHRY and CDR2 is SYGVKD. The CDR3 sequence is 16 residues long. The V and J ends lost 4 bases and 2 bases respectively, with 18 bases between them. The CDR3 reads CAISGTRQGLTYEQYF. The CDR3 region has the DNA TGTGCCATCAGTGGGACTAGACAGGGGCTTACCTACGAGCAGTACTTC.

The gene calls are TRBV7-9 and TRBJ1-1, with D possibly matching TRBD1 (5 bases). The CDR3 is made up of 16 amino acids. Trimming pared 2 bases from V and 3 bases from J, leaving 16 bases between. Germline CDR1 SEHNR, CDR2 FQNEAQ (reference sequence). The CDR3 sequence: CASSLLGQGGDTEAFF. The CDR3 bases are TGTGCCAGCAGCTTACTTGGGCAGGGAGGTGACACTGAAGCTTTCTTT.

Here the CDR3 DNA reads TGTGCCAGCAGCCCCTACGGGTATTACGAGCAGTACTTC. Translating it yields CASSPYGYYEQYF. The chain links TRBV7-9 to TRBJ2-7, with D unclear. Germline values: CDR1 SEHNR, CDR2 FQNEAQ (reference sequence). The CDR3 runs 13 residues. Trimming shortened V by 5 bases and J by 4 bases, and 12 bases separated the two germline ends.

The CDR3 loop reads CASSRTSGGTYEQYF. CDR3 sequence (DNA): TGCGCCAGCAGCCGGACTAGCGGGGGGACCTACGAGCAGTACTTC. The chain recombines TRBV5-1 with TRBJ2-7, with TRBD2 identical over 14 bases. Losses at the gene ends were 4 bases for V and 2 bases for J; bases not matched to a gene: 2. CDR1 SGHRS and CDR2 YFSETQ come from the germline V gene. The CDR3 is made up of 15 amino acids.